Reported below is one TCR beta chain. Trimming left V 3 bases short and J 6 bases short, with 14 bases between. From germline, CDR1 is SGHVS and CDR2 FQNEAQ. This CDR3 comprises 15 residues. Profiled with immunoSEQ multiplex PCR; TCRdb holds only in-frame clones, not every one. The sample contains 100,000 or so clones, about 92% of which appear only once. The data were obtained in a study of T cell changes during pregnancy in multiple sclerosis. J is TRBJ2-2 and V is TRBV7-8; maybe TRBD2 (5 bases). The sample in question was peripheral blood, obtained after pregnancy. The receptor was isolated from a female donor with multiple sclerosis, enrolled in a pregnancy study. The CDR3 sequence: CASSFELGKPGELFF. As DNA, the CDR3 is TGTGCCAGCAGCTTCGAACTAGGAAAACCCGGGGAGCTGTTTTTT.